Detailed here is one T cell receptor (beta chain). V shed 4 bases and J 0 bases; nucleotides not matched to a gene: 7. This CDR3 spans 17 amino acids. Germline CDR1 reads SEHNR; CDR2 reads FQNEAQ (reference sequence). This record belongs to a study of blood T cell repertoires in COVID-19. Background on the study: The analysed material was cDNA or gDNA that came from T cells, B-cell-depleted T cells, or PBMCs.

Generated by immunoSEQ multiplex PCR, the TCRdb table keeps only in-frame clones and is missing some. The sample has some 330,000 clones, around nine tenths seen once; the top ten hold about 3.9%. The clonotype comes from a woman in her forties or fifties with active or convalescent COVID-19. Sequenced: peripheral blood. V gene TRBV7-9 combines with J gene TRBJ2-3; 10 nucleotides match TRBD2. CDR3 sequence (DNA): TGTGCCAGCAGCTCCCGAGCGGGAGGGGGTAGCACAGATACGCAGTATTTT. Translating it yields CASSSRAGGGSTDTQYF.